These 7 T cell receptor beta chains were sequenced from one sample in a study of blood T cell repertoires in COVID-19. Data came from immunoSEQ multiplex PCR; TCRdb stores just in-frame clones and leaves some out. The table includes 70,000 to 75,000 clones, just under 85% detected once. The sample comprised peripheral blood. These receptors all come from a man between 65 and 85 years old with acute or convalescent COVID-19.

This chain uses TRBV7-2 with TRBJ2-7, with D perhaps matching TRBD2 (6 bases). The CDR3 is 14 residues long. CDR1 is SGHTA and CDR2 is FQGNSA in the germline V gene. V was cut by 5 bases and J by 4 bases, with 15 bases left in between. This CDR3 reads CASSPQGGGYEQYF. DNA for the CDR3: TGTGCCAGCAGCCCGCAGGGAGGCGGTTACGAGCAGTACTTC.

This clone showed up many times. This rearrangement joins TRBV10-3 to TRBJ1-2; 7 bases line up with TRBD1. V dropped 4 bases and J dropped 4; count of bases not matched to a gene: 6. Germline V CDR1 and CDR2: ENHRY, SYGVKD. The CDR3 runs to 14 residues. The CDR3 loop reads CAISGGQPIYGYTF. Here the CDR3 DNA reads TGTGCCATCAGTGGGGGACAGCCTATCTATGGCTACACCTTC.

The chain uses TRBV7-9 and TRBJ1-1; D possibly corresponds to TRBD1 (5 bases). CDR1 is SEHNR, CDR2 FQNEAQ, per germline (reference sequence). There are 16 residues in the CDR3. V dropped 4 bases and J dropped 5 bases, with 20 bases sitting between them. This CDR3 reads CASSSLGPTRGTEAFF. For the CDR3, the DNA is TGTGCCAGCAGCTCACTGGGGCCGACAAGAGGAACTGAAGCTTTCTTT.

The chain carries TRBV4-3 and TRBJ1-1; D is undetermined. V dropped 3 bases and J dropped 5 bases, with 16 bases sitting between them. The germline gives CDR1 LGHNA, CDR2 YSLEER. The CDR3 is 15 residues long. In DNA form, the CDR3 reads TGCGCCAGCAGCCATTCCTGGGCTATGAGTACTGAAGCTTTCTTT. Protein sequence: CASSHSWAMSTEAFF.

The V gene is TRBV18, the J gene TRBJ2-5, with D unresolved. The CDR3 runs 13 residues. V dropped 6 bases and J dropped 5 bases, with 13 bases sitting between them. Germline V gene data show CDR1 as KGHSH and CDR2 as LQKENI. In nucleotides, the CDR3 is TGTGCCAGCTCTCCAAGAGAACGGGAGACCCAGTACTTC. It specifies CASSPRERETQYF.

V is TRBV7-3 and J is TRBJ2-3; 9 positions match TRBD1. From germline, CDR1 is SGHTA and CDR2 FQGTGA. The V and J ends lost 5 bases and 1 base, in that order; junction bases with no gene match: 4. The CDR3 is 15 residues long. CDR3 amino acids: CASSPDRGRTDTQYF. CDR3 sequence (DNA): TGTGCCAGCAGCCCGGACAGGGGACGCACAGATACGCAGTATTTT. Combining the CDR3 with reference TRBV7-3 and TRBJ2-3 gives the whole variable domain GAGVSQTPSNKVTEKGKYVELRCDPISGHTALYWYRQSLGQGPEFLIYFQGTGAADDSGLPNDRFFAVRPEGSVSTLKIQRTERGDSAVYLCASSPDRGRTDTQYFGPGTRLTVL.

The V and J genes are TRBV2 and TRBJ1-6; 8 positions agree with TRBD1. The CDR3 loop spans 13 amino acids. Per the germline V gene, CDR1 is SNHLY and CDR2 is FYNNEI. V lost 8 bases, J lost 9 bases, and 6 bases stayed unmatched. The CDR3 is CASRGQGRSPLHF. Written as DNA, the CDR3 is TGTGCCAGCCGAGGACAGGGACGTTCACCCCTCCACTTT.